The T cell receptor (beta chain) described here comes from a study of T cells in Graves' hyperthyroidism and ophthalmopathy. Study findings and constraints: In simple terms, a model built on 13 V-J features told ophthalmopathy apart from stable hyperthyroidism.

TCR beta CDR3 regions were amplified from RNA. When the TCR CDR3 underwent first-round RT-PCR, the HTBI primer set was used. In TCRdb, the multiplex PCR reads were re-called with MiXCR into one record per CDR3 protein. The sample carries more than 300,000 distinct CDR3 sequences, about 18% recorded once. This CDR3 contains 19 residues. V shed 5 bases, J shed 0 bases, and the junction held 9 bases outside the gene matches. Germline values: CDR1 SGHTA, CDR2 FQGNSA. This clonotype came up once. No antigen is known for it. This receptor was taken from a woman aged 25 to 39 with Graves' hyperthyroidism that later progressed to Graves' ophthalmopathy. Source material: blood. The gene calls are TRBV7-2 and TRBJ2-6; 11 bases are shared with TRBD2. The CDR3 bases are TGTGCCAGCAGCCAGAGGACTAGCGGGCGCACCTCTGGGGCCAACGTCCTGACTTTC. Translated, it gives CASSQRTSGRTSGANVLTF.